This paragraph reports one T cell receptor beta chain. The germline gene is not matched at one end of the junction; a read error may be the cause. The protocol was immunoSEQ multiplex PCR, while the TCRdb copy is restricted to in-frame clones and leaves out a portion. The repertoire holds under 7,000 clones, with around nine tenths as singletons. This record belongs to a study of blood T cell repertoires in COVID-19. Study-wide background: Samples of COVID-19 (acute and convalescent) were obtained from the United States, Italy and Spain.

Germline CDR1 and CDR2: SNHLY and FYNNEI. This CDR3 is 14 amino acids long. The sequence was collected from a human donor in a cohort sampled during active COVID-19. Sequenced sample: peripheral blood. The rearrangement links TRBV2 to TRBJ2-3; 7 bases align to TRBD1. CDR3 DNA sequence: TGTGCCAGCAGGGAAGGACAGGCCCCGGATACGCAGTATTTT. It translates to CASREGQAPDTQYF.